Presented here are 23 T cell receptor beta chains from one specimen sequenced in a study of CD8+ T cells in alopecia areata (dated 2018 in TCRdb). Libraries were constructed by the immunoSEQ multiplex PCR assay. To provide template for TCR sequencing, every sample had RNA extracted and reverse transcribed into cDNA. TCRdb limited this immuneACCESS table to in-frame rearrangements with V and J called. A share of clones is missing; checked studies link under half to unresolved V genes, and the rest is unexplained. Present in this sample are about 210,000 clones, approximately 45% of which were seen just once. Over 2.5% of the sample is taken by the ten largest. In light of the paper, this sample's treatment or condition label describes: oral pan-JAK inhibitor, 5-10 mg twice daily. The starting material was CD4+ T cells sorted from blood, obtained at approximately week 36, from a patient treated with tofacitinib. The origin of the receptors is a human donor with alopecia areata.

J is TRBJ2-7 and V is TRBV2, with D hard to call. Germline assignment: CDR1 SNHLY and CDR2 FYNNEI. Trimming stripped 1 base from V and 2 bases from J, with 3 bases between. This CDR3 spans 12 amino acids. The CDR3 region has the DNA TGTGCCAGCAGTGAAGTCGCCTACGAGCAGTACTTC. Protein sequence: CASSEVAYEQYF.

This clone was recorded many times. This chain joins TRBV4-1 and TRBJ2-1; 7 bases are shared with TRBD1. CDR1 and CDR2 (germline): MGHRA, YSYEKL. This CDR3 has 14 residues. Trimming at V came to 5 bases and at J to 8 bases, leaving 9 bases not matched to a gene. The CDR3 DNA is TGCGCCAGCAGCGCCCAACAGGGGTGGGATGAGCAGTTCTTC. Amino acid sequence: CASSAQQGWDEQFF.

This sequence joins TRBV19 and TRBJ2-1; D tentatively fits TRBD1 or TRBD2 (5 bases each). Germline assignment: CDR1 LNHDA and CDR2 SQIVND (reference sequence). Trimming left V 3 bases short and J 6 bases short, with 12 bases between. The CDR3 runs to 14 residues. CDR3: CASSISGALNEQFF. In DNA form, the CDR3 reads TGTGCCAGTAGTATTTCCGGGGCGCTCAATGAGCAGTTCTTC. The variable domain in full, with the rest retrieved from reference TRBV19 and TRBJ2-1, is DGGITQSPKYLFRKEGQNVTLSCEQNLNHDAMYWYRQDPGQGLRLIYYSQIVNDFQKGDIAEGYSVSREKKESFPLTVTSAQKNPTAFYLCASSISGALNEQFFGPGTRLTVL.

This clone has a handful of counts. The chain employs TRBV5-1 and TRBJ2-7; tentatively, D is TRBD1 or TRBD2 (5 bases each). The CDR3 spans 14 residues. Germline CDR1 is SGHRS and CDR2 is YFSETQ. Trimming shortened V by 4 bases and J by 6 bases, and 17 bases separated the two germline ends. CDR3 sequence reads: CASSPVGGVLEQYF. CDR3 DNA sequence: TGCGCCAGCAGCCCCGTTGGGGGAGTTCTCGAGCAGTACTTC.

The chain employs TRBV5-1 and TRBJ2-7, with D possibly being TRBD2 (5 bases). Germline V CDR1 and CDR2: SGHRS, YFSETQ. The CDR3 loop spans 14 amino acids. The germline V and J ends were trimmed by 2 bases and 1 base, with 10 bases remaining between them. The CDR3 sequence is CASSLSGLSYEQYF. The CDR3 nucleotides are TGCGCCAGCAGCTTAAGCGGCTTGTCCTACGAGCAGTACTTC.

The chain uses TRBV27 and TRBJ2-5; TRBD2 matches 14 bases. The CDR3 consists of 18 residues. Trimming cost V 5 bases and J 1 base; bases outside gene matches: 9. Germline CDR1 MNHEY, CDR2 SMNVEV (reference sequence). As DNA, the CDR3 is TGTGCCAGCAGTCTTGGGACTAGCGGGAGAGGGGCCCAAGAGACCCAGTACTTC. Protein sequence: CASSLGTSGRGAQETQYF.

V is TRBV4-2 and J is TRBJ1-1, with a weak D call TRBD1 (6 bases). The CDR3 contains 18 residues. Germline V gene data show CDR1 as LGHNA and CDR2 as YNFKEQ. V was pared by 1 base and J by 4 bases, with 22 bases between. As DNA, the CDR3 is TGTGCCAGCAGCCAAGGGAGGCAGGGTGCTTTAGGGGGCACTGAAGCTTTCTTT. Encoded protein: CASSQGRQGALGGTEAFF.

The table lists this clone with a few counts. The chain links TRBV30 to TRBJ1-2; maybe TRBD1 (6 bases). CDR3 length equals 13 residues. V was pared by 4 bases and J by 4 bases, with 13 bases between. Germline V gene data show CDR1 as GTSNPN and CDR2 as SVGIG (reference sequence). The CDR3 bases are TGTGCCTGGACTGCCCAGGGGCCCTATGGCTACACCTTC. It codes for CAWTAQGPYGYTF.

Only a few counts were recorded for this clone. V and J are TRBV18 and TRBJ2-7, with a tentative D call TRBD2 (5 bases). CDR1 is KGHSH and CDR2 is LQKENI in the germline V gene. V lost 4 bases to trimming and J lost 0 bases, with 10 bases between them. The CDR3 is 14 residues long. The CDR3 DNA reads TGTGCCAGCTCACTCGGACTGAGCTCCTACGAGCAGTACTTC. Amino acids: CASSLGLSSYEQYF.

V gene TRBV5-4 combines with J gene TRBJ2-5, with D uncertain. The CDR3 totals 14 residues. The germline V gene has CDR1 SGHNT and CDR2 YYREEE (reference sequence). V was clipped by 0 bases and J by 4 bases, with 10 bases between them. The CDR3 sequence: CASSLEGFGETQYF. The DNA for the CDR3 is TGTGCCAGCAGCTTGGAGGGTTTCGGAGAGACCCAGTACTTC.

This clone was detected only a few times. This chain links TRBV18 with TRBJ2-3; D is perhaps TRBD2 (6 bases). Trimming cost V 4 bases and J 4 bases, with 12 bases left between them. CDR1 is KGHSH and CDR2 is LQKENI in the germline V gene. The CDR3 runs 14 residues. CDR3 in DNA: TGTGCCAGCTCACAAAACGGGGGTCCAGATACGCAGTATTTT. This codes for CASSQNGGPDTQYF.

The rearrangement joins TRBV29-1 to TRBJ1-4; the D gene is possibly TRBD1 (5 bases). Germline loops: CDR1 SQVTM, CDR2 ANQGSEA. Trimming shortened V by 5 bases and J by 10 bases, and 11 bases separated the two germline ends. The length of the CDR3 is 11 residues. The CDR3 here is CSVIRVGKLFF. The CDR3 DNA is TGCAGCGTTATCAGGGTTGGAAAACTGTTTTTT.

This clone has a handful of counts. V gene TRBV28 combines with J gene TRBJ2-1; 7 positions agree with TRBD2. The CDR3 length is 16 residues. Germline CDR1 reads MDHEN; CDR2 reads SYDVKM. J was trimmed by 2 bases and V by 4 bases; bases with no gene match: 8. The CDR3 DNA sequence: TGTGCCAGCAGTTCCCTGAGCGGGGTCACCTACAATGAGCAGTTCTTC. Its protein product is CASSSLSGVTYNEQFF.

The gene calls are TRBV29-1 and TRBJ2-1, with D tentatively TRBD2 (6 bases). CDR1 and CDR2 (germline): SQVTM, ANQGSEA. Trimming pared 4 bases from V and 0 bases from J, leaving 10 bases between. The CDR3 has 14 residues. CDR3 amino acids: CSVVREFSYNEQFF. The CDR3 region has the DNA TGCAGCGTTGTACGGGAGTTCTCCTACAATGAGCAGTTCTTC.

This clone was recorded only once. The chain has TRBV4-1 and TRBJ2-5; D unclear. The CDR3 consists of 16 residues. V lost 1 base, J lost 1 base, and 13 bases lay in between. The germline gives CDR1 MGHRA, CDR2 YSYEKL. CDR3 residues: CASSQGPDGLQETQYF. In DNA form, the CDR3 reads TGCGCCAGCAGCCAAGGCCCCGACGGGCTCCAAGAGACCCAGTACTTC.

The V gene is TRBV5-1, the J gene TRBJ2-2; the match to TRBD2 covers 8 bases. V lost 0 bases to trimming and J lost 0 bases; unmatched junction nucleotides: 1. From germline, CDR1 is SGHRS and CDR2 YFSETQ. The CDR3 has 16 residues. CDR3 nucleotides: TGCGCCAGCAGCTTGGGAGCGGGAGCGAACACCGGGGAGCTGTTTTTT. It yields the protein CASSLGAGANTGELFF.

This clone was seen a single time. The chain links TRBV6-5 to TRBJ2-5; the match to TRBD2 covers 10 bases. V was pared by 0 bases and J by 5 bases, with 3 bases of the junction left unmatched. The CDR3 consists of 15 residues. Germline CDR1 MNHEY, CDR2 SVGAGI. CDR3 in amino acids: CASSYSSGREETQYF. The CDR3 DNA sequence: TGTGCCAGCAGTTACTCGAGCGGGAGGGAGGAGACCCAGTACTTC.

The chain joins TRBV7-2 to TRBJ2-7, with 8 bases identical to TRBD1. Germline V gene lookup returns CDR1 SGHTA and CDR2 FQGNSA. CDR3 length: 14 amino acids. V shed 6 bases and J 3 bases; nucleotides not matched to a gene: 7. For the CDR3, the DNA is TGTGCCAGCAGGGCTGGACAGGGAGGCTACGAGCAGTACTTC. As protein: CASRAGQGGYEQYF.

This clone was counted between two and nine times. V gene TRBV28 combines with J gene TRBJ2-3; 8 nucleotides line up with TRBD1. Trimming removed 5 bases from V and 13 bases from J; junction bases left unmatched: 5. This CDR3 region has 11 residues. Germline-derived CDR1 and CDR2 are MDHEN and SYDVKM. CDR3 sequence reads: CASSMTTGEYF. As DNA, the CDR3 is TGTGCCAGCAGTATGACGACAGGGGAGTATTTT.

This sequence joins TRBV7-2 and TRBJ1-4; D is uncertain. CDR3 size: 15 residues. The V gene's germline CDR1 is SGHTA and CDR2 FQGNSA. V shed 1 base and J shed 8 bases, with 14 bases lying between them. CDR3 sequence: CASSLEEGDWEKLFF. CDR3 bases: TGTGCCAGCAGCTTAGAGGAGGGCGATTGGGAAAAACTGTTTTTT.

The chain carries TRBV11-2 and TRBJ2-1, with D tentatively TRBD2 (6 bases). The ends were cut back, 3 bases at V and 3 bases at J, with 15 bases in the middle. The CDR3 has 16 residues. Per germline, CDR1 SGHAT and CDR2 FQNNGV. DNA for the CDR3: TGTGCCAGCAGCTTCGGTCTGGGCGGGAACTACAATGAGCAGTTCTTC. This encodes CASSFGLGGNYNEQFF.

The rearrangement links TRBV6-6 to TRBJ2-5, with 8 bases aligning to TRBD1. The ends lost 6 bases at V and 4 bases at J; junction bases unmatched: 10. The CDR3 contains 15 residues. Germline V gene sequence: CDR1 MNHNY, CDR2 SVGAGI (reference sequence). The chain's CDR3 is CASRKPGGLGETQYF. The CDR3 nucleotides read TGTGCCAGCAGGAAACCAGGGGGCCTGGGAGAGACCCAGTACTTC.

This clone has just a few counts. V is TRBV29-1 and J is TRBJ2-2; the match to TRBD1 covers 8 bases. V shed 6 bases, J shed 7 bases, and the junction held 13 bases outside the gene matches. This CDR3 comprises 15 residues. Germline lookup yields CDR1 SQVTM and CDR2 ANQGSEA. In DNA, the CDR3 is TGCAGCGTCTTCCCCGGACAGGGAAGAGACGGGGAGCTGTTTTTT. It encodes CSVFPGQGRDGELFF.